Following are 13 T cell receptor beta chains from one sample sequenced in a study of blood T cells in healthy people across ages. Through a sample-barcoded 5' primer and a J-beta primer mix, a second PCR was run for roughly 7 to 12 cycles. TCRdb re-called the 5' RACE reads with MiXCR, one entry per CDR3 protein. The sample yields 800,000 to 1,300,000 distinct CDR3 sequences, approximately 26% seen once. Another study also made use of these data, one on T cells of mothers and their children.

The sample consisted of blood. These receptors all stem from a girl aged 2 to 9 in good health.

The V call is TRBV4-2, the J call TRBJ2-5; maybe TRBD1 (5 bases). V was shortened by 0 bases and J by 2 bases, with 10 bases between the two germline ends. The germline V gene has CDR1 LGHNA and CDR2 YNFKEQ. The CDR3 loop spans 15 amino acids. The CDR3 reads CASSQDGAEQETQYF. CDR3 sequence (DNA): TGTGCCAGCAGCCAAGATGGGGCGGAACAAGAGACCCAGTACTTC.

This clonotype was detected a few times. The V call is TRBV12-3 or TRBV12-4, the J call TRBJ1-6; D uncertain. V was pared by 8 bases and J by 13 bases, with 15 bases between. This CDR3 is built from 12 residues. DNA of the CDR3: TGTGCCAGCCTCGGGGTCGGTGCTCCCCTCCACTTT. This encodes CASLGVGAPLHF.

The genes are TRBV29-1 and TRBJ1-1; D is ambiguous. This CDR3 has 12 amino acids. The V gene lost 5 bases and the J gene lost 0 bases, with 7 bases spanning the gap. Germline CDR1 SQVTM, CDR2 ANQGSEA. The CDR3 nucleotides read TGCAGCGTTTGTCGACTGAACACTGAAGCTTTCTTT. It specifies CSVCRLNTEAFF.

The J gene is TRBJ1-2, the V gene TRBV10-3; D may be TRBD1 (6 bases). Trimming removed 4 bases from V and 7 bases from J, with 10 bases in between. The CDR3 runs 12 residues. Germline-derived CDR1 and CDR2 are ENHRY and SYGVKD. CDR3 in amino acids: CAISGQDFGYTF. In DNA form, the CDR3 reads TGTGCCATCAGTGGACAGGACTTTGGCTACACCTTC.

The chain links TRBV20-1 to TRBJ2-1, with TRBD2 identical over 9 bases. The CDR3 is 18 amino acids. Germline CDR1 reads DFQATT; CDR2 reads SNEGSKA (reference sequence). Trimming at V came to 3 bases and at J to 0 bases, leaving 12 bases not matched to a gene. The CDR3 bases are TGCAGTGCTAGCTGGCTAGCGGGGATCGGAAGCTCCTACAATGAGCAGTTCTTC. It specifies CSASWLAGIGSSYNEQFF.

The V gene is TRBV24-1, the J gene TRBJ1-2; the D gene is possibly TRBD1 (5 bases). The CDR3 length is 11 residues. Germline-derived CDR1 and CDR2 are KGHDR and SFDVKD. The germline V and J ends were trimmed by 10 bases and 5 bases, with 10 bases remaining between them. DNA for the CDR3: TGTGCCACTTCAACAGGTTATGGCTACACCTTC. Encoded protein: CATSTGYGYTF.

CDR3 coding DNA: TGTGCCAGCAGTTACGTTGGGGATACGCAGTATTTT. Amino acid sequence: CASSYVGDTQYF. V usage is TRBV6-5 and J usage is TRBJ2-3; D remains unclear. This CDR3 region has 12 residues. CDR1 and CDR2 (germline): MNHEY, SVGAGI. The V and J ends lost 2 bases and 6 bases respectively, with 6 bases between them.

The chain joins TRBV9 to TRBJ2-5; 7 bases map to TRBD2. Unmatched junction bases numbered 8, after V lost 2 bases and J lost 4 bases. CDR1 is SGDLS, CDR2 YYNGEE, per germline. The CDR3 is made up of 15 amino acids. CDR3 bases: TGTGCCAGCAGCGTTACGGGAGGTTCGGGAGAGACCCAGTACTTC. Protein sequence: CASSVTGGSGETQYF.

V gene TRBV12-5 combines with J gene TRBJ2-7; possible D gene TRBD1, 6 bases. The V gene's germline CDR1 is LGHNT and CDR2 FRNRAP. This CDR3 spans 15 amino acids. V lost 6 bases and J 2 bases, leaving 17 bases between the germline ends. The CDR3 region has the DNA TGTGCTAGTGGCCCCCAACAGGGCGGACCCTACGAGCAGTACTTC. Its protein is CASGPQQGGPYEQYF.

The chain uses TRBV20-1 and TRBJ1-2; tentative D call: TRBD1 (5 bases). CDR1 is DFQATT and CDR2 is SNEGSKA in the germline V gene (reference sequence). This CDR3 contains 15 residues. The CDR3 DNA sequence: TGCAGCCCCTTAGCGGGGGGGAGCCCTCAGCATGGCTACACCTTC. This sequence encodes CSPLAGGSPQHGYTF.

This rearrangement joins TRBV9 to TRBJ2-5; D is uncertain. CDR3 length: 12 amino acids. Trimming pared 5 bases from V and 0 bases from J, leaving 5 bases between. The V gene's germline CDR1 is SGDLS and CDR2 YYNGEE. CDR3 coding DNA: TGTGCCAGCAGAAAGTACCAAGAGACCCAGTACTTC. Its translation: CASRKYQETQYF.

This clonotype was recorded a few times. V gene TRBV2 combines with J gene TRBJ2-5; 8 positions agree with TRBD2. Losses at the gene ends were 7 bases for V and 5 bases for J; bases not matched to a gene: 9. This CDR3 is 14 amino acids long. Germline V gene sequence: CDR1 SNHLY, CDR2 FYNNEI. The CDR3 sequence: CASKPRGGWETQYF. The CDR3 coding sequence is TGTGCCAGCAAGCCTCGGGGGGGCTGGGAGACCCAGTACTTC.

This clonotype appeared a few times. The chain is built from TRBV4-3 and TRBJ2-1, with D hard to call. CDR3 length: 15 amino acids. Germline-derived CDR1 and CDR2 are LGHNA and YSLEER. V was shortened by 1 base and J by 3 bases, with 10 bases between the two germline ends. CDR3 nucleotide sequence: TGCGCCAGCAGCCAAGGTAGGGTGATCTACAATGAGCAGTTCTTC. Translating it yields CASSQGRVIYNEQFF.